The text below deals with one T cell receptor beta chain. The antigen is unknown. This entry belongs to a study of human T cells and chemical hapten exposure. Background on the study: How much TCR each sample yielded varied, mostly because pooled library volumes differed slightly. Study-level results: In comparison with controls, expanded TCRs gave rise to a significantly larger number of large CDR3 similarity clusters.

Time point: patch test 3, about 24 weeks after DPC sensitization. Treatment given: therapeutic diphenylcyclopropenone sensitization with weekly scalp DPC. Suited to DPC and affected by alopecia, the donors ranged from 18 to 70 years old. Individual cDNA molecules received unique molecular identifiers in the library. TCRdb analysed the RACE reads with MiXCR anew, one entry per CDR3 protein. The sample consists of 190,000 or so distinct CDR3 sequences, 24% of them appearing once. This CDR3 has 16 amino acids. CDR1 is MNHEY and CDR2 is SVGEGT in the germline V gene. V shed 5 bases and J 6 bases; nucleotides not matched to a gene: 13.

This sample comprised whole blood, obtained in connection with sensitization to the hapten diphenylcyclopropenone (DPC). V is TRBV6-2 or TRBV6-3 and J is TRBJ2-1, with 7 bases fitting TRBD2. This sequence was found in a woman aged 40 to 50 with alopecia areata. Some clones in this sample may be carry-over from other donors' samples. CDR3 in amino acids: CASSKLALPSRNEQFF. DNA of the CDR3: TGTGCCAGCAGTAAACTAGCGCTACCGTCTCGCAATGAGCAGTTCTTC.